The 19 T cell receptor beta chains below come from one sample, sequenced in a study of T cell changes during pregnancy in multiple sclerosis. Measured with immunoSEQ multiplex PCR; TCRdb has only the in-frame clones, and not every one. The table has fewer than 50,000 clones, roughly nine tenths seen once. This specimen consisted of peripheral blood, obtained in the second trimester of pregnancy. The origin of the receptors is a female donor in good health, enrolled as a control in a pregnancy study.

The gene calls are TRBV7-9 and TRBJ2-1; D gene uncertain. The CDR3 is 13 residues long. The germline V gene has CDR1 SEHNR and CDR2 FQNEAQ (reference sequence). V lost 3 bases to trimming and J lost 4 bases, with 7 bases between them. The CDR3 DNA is TGTGCCAGCAGCTTCTCTATTTACAATGAGCAGTTCTTC. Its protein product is CASSFSIYNEQFF.

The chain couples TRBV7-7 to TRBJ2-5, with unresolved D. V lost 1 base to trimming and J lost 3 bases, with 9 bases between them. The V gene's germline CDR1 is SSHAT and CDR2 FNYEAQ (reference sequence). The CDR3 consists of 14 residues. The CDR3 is CASSLVAGEETQYF. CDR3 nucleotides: TGTGCCAGCAGCTTAGTTGCAGGCGAAGAGACCCAGTACTTC.

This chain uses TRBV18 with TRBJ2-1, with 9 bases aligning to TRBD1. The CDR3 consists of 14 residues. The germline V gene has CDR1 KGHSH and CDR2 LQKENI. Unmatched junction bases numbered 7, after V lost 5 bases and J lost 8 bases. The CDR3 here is CASSARDRVYEQFF. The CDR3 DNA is TGTGCCAGCTCAGCCCGGGACAGGGTTTATGAGCAGTTCTTC.

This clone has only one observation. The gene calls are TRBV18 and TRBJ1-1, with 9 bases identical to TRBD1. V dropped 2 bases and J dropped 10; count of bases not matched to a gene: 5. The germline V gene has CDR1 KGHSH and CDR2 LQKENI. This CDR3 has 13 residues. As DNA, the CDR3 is TGTGCCAGCTCACCAAGGGACAGGGAATCAGCTTTCTTT. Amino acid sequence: CASSPRDRESAFF.

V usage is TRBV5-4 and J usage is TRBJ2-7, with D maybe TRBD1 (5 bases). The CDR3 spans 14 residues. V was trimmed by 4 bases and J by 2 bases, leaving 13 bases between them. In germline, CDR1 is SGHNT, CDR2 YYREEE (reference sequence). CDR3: CASSGGRATYEQYF. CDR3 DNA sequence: TGTGCCAGCAGCGGCGGCAGGGCTACCTACGAGCAGTACTTC.

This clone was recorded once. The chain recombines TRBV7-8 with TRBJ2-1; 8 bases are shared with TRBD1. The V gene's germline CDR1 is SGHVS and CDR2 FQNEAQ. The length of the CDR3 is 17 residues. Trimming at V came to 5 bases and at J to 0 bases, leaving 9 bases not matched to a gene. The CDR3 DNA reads TGTGCCAGCAGCGCCGACAGGGGACCCCTCTCCTACAATGAGCAGTTCTTC. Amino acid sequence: CASSADRGPLSYNEQFF.

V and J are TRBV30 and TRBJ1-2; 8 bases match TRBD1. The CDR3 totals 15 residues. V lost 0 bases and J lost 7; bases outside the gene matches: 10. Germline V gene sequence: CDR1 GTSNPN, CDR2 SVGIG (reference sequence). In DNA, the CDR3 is TGTGCCTGGAGTGTAATAGAGACAGGGGCTGGTGGCTACACCTTC. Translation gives CAWSVIETGAGGYTF.

The CDR3 coding sequence is TGTGCCTGGAGCGATCTAGCGGAGGGGGGTGACGAGCAGTACTTC. Amino acids: CAWSDLAEGGDEQYF. The chain employs TRBV30 and TRBJ2-7, with D possibly being TRBD2 (7 bases). V lost 3 bases to trimming and J lost 5 bases, with 20 bases between them. Germline V CDR1 and CDR2: GTSNPN, SVGIG (reference sequence). This CDR3 has 15 residues.

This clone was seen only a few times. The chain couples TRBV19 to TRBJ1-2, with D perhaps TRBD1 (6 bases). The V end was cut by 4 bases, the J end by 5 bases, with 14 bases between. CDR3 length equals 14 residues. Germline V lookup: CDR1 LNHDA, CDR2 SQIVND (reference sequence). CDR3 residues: CASSREGGVYGYTF. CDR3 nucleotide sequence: TGTGCCAGTAGTAGAGAGGGGGGGGTGTATGGCTACACCTTC.

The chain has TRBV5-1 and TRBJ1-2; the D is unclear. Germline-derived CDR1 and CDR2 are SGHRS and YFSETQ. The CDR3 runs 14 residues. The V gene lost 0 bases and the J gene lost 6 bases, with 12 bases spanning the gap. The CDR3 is CASSLESGRHGYTF. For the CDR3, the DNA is TGCGCCAGCAGCTTGGAAAGCGGGAGGCATGGCTACACCTTC.

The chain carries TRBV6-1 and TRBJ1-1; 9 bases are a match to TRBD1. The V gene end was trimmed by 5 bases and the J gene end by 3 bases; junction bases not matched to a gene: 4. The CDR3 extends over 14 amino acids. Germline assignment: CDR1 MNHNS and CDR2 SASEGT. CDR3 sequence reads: CASSTRTGDTEAFF. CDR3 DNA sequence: TGTGCCAGCAGTACCCGGACAGGGGACACTGAAGCTTTCTTT.

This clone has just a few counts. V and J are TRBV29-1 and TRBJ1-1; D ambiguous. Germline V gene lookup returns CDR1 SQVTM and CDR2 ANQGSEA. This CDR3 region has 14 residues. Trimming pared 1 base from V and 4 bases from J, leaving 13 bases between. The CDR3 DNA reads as TGCAGCGTTGAAGGTGGAGGGCTGGGCACTGAAGCTTTCTTT. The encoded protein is CSVEGGGLGTEAFF.

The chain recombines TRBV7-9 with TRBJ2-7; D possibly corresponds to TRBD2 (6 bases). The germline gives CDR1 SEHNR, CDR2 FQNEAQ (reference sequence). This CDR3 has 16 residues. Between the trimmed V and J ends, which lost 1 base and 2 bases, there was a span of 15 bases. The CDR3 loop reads CASSLGFGGATYEQYF. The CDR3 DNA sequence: TGTGCCAGCAGCTTAGGGTTCGGAGGGGCAACCTACGAGCAGTACTTC.

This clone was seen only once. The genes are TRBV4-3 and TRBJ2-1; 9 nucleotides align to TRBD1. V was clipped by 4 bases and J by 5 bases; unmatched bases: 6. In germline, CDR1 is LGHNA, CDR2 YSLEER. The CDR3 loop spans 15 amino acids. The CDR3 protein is CASSLGQGSDNEQFF. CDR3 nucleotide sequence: TGCGCCAGCAGCCTAGGACAGGGGAGCGACAATGAGCAGTTCTTC.

The CDR3 spells CASSHSGTSGIPQETQYF. The CDR3 nucleotides are TGCGCCAGCAGCCATTCAGGGACTAGCGGCATTCCTCAAGAGACCCAGTACTTC. V and J are TRBV4-3 and TRBJ2-5; TRBD2 aligns across 11 bases. Germline lookup yields CDR1 LGHNA and CDR2 YSLEER. With 3 bases clipped from V and 2 bases from J, the junction kept 11 bases outside the gene matches. The CDR3 contains 18 residues.

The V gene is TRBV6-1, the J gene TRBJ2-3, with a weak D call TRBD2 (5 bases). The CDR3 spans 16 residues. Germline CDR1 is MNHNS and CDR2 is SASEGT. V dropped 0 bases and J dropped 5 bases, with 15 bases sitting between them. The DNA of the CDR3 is TGTGCCAGCAGTGAAGCCACGGGGTCTGGTGAAGATACGCAGTATTTT. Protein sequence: CASSEATGSGEDTQYF.

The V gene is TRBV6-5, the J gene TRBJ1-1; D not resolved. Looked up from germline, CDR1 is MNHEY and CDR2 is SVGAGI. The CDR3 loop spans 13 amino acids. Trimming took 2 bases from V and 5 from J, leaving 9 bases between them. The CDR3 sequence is CASSYEGRTEAFF. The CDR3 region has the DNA TGTGCCAGCAGTTACGAGGGTAGGACTGAAGCTTTCTTT.

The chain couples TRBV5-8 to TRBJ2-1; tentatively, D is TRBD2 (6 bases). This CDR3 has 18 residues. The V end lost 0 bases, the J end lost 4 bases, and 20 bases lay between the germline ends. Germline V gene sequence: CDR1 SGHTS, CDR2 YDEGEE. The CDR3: CASSLVSYGGETYNEQFF. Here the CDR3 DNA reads TGTGCCAGCAGCTTGGTCTCTTACGGGGGAGAAACTTACAATGAGCAGTTCTTC.

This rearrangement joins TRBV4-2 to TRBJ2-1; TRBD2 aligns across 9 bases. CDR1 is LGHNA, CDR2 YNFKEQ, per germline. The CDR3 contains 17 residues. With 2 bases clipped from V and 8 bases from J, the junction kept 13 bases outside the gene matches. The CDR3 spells CASSQREEASGKDEQFF. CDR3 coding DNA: TGTGCCAGCAGCCAACGCGAGGAGGCTAGCGGGAAAGATGAGCAGTTCTTC.